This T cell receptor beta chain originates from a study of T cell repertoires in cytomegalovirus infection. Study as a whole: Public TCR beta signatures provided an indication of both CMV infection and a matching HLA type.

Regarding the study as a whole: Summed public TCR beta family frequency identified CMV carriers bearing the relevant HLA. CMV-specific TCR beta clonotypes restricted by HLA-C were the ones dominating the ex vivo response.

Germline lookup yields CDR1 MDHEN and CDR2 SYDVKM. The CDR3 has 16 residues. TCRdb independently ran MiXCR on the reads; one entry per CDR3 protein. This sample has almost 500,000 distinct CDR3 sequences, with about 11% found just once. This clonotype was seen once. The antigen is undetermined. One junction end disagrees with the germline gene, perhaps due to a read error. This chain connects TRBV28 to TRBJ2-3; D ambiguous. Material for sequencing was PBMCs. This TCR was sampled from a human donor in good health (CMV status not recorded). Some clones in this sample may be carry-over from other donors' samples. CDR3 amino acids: CASSLLASSITDTRYF. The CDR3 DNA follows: TGTGCCAGCAGTTTATTGGCCTCTTCAATTACAGATACGCGGTATTTT.